This TCR beta chain was sequenced during a study of beta chain features in type 1 diabetes. In germline, CDR1 is SGHVS, CDR2 FNYEAQ. The CDR3 loop spans 15 amino acids. Trimming left V 5 bases short and J 7 bases short, with 20 bases between. Reverse transcription of all isolated RNA meant that expressed TCRB transcripts were sequenced. Here immunoSEQ multiplex PCR was the method, and the copy in TCRdb shows in-frame clones only, minus some. The sample contains 620,000 or so clones, 15% to 18% of which appear only once. This clone was detected a few times. The gene calls are TRBV7-6 and TRBJ1-2, with D maybe TRBD1 (5 bases). Material for sequencing was naive CD4+ T cells from blood. The TCR comes from a man between 18 and 29 years old in good health. CDR3 sequence (DNA): TGTGCCAGCAGCCCTAGGACACGAACCTTCGGTGGCTACACCTTC. It encodes CASSPRTRTFGGYTF.